These T cell receptor beta chains were read from a single sample in a study of T cell clonotyping in hematopoietic cell transplantation. The repertoire was sequenced with immunoSEQ multiplex PCR; TCRdb's copy has only in-frame clones and lacks some. The data show approximately 8,700 clones, with approximately 85% seen just once and roughly 34% held by the top ten. This specimen was PBMCs, taken 180 days after allogeneic stem cell transplant. The source of these receptors is a female patient under 45 who had an allogeneic stem cell transplant, so the T cells may come from the graft donor. Some clones in this sample may be carry-over from other donors' samples. The CDR3 runs from the conserved cysteine through the conserved F or W. Each record gives: clone size, D gene, J gene, V gene, CDR3 DNA, CDR3 protein. The D gene is left open where the match is weak. Part of the rows lack a size; the others show once, few, many or a class for expanded clones.

abundance: large; d_gene: .; j_gene: TRBJ1-1; v_gene: TRBV2; CDR3nt: TGTGCCAGCAGGCCCCTGAATTCTGAAGCTTTCTTT; CDR3aa: CASRPLNSEAFF
abundance: .; d_gene: .; j_gene: TRBJ2-3; v_gene: TRBV7-7; CDR3nt: TGTGCTAGCAGCTTGGGACTTGGCACAGATACGCAGTATTTT; CDR3aa: CASSLGLGTDTQYF
abundance: .; d_gene: TRBD2; j_gene: TRBJ2-5; v_gene: TRBV4-2; CDR3nt: TGTGCCAGCAGCCAAGATGGGACTAGCGGGGGGGGTCAAGAGACCCAGTACTTC; CDR3aa: CASSQDGTSGGGQETQYF
abundance: .; d_gene: .; j_gene: TRBJ1-4; v_gene: TRBV15; CDR3nt: TGTGCCACCAGCAGAGCCGGGGGCCTCTCTGAAAAACTGTTTTTT; CDR3aa: CATSRAGGLSEKLFF
abundance: .; d_gene: .; j_gene: TRBJ2-2; v_gene: TRBV18; CDR3nt: TGTGCCAGCTCACCATCTACGACAGGGAACACCGGGGAGCTGTTTTTT; CDR3aa: CASSPSTTGNTGELFF
abundance: .; d_gene: .; j_gene: TRBJ1-4; v_gene: TRBV6-5; CDR3nt: TGTGCCAGCAACAACAGGGCGGCTAATGAAAAACTGTTTTTT; CDR3aa: CASNNRAANEKLFF
abundance: .; d_gene: .; j_gene: TRBJ1-1; v_gene: TRBV5-1; CDR3nt: TGCGCCAGCAGCTTGGTTCTGAACACTGAAGCTTTCTTT; CDR3aa: CASSLVLNTEAFF
abundance: .; d_gene: .; j_gene: TRBJ2-1; v_gene: TRBV7-2; CDR3nt: TGTGCCAGCAGCTTCGTAGGGGCTAGCCCCAATGAGCAGTTCTTC; CDR3aa: CASSFVGASPNEQFF
abundance: once; d_gene: TRBD1; j_gene: TRBJ1-4; v_gene: TRBV29-1; CDR3nt: TGCAGCGCCGCGGACAGGACAACTAATGAAAAACTGTTTTTT; CDR3aa: CSAADRTTNEKLFF
abundance: medium-sized; d_gene: .; j_gene: TRBJ1-1; v_gene: TRBV10-2; CDR3nt: TGCGCCAGCAGTGAATCGGGTATCACTGAAGCTTTCTTT; CDR3aa: CASSESGITEAFF
abundance: .; d_gene: .; j_gene: TRBJ1-2; v_gene: TRBV29-1; CDR3nt: TGCAGCGTTGAAAATGCTGGACAGACGGATGGCTACACCTTC; CDR3aa: CSVENAGQTDGYTF
abundance: .; d_gene: TRBD2; j_gene: TRBJ2-3; v_gene: TRBV5-1; CDR3nt: TGCGCCAGCAGCTCGACTAGCGGGCCCGAGGATACGCAGTATTTT; CDR3aa: CASSSTSGPEDTQYF
abundance: .; d_gene: .; j_gene: TRBJ2-6; v_gene: TRBV6-6; CDR3nt: TGTGCCAGCAGCAAGACAGTCTCTGGGGCCAACGTCCTGACTTTC; CDR3aa: CASSKTVSGANVLTF
abundance: .; d_gene: .; j_gene: TRBJ2-5; v_gene: TRBV7-9; CDR3nt: TGTGCCAGCAGCTTAGAACTAGCTATGGAAGAGACCCAGTACTTC; CDR3aa: CASSLELAMEETQYF
abundance: .; d_gene: .; j_gene: TRBJ2-3; v_gene: TRBV29-1; CDR3nt: TGCAGCGTTGTGCAGGTCGGTAGCACAGATACGCAGTATTTT; CDR3aa: CSVVQVGSTDTQYF
abundance: .; d_gene: TRBD1; j_gene: TRBJ1-2; v_gene: TRBV29-1; CDR3nt: TGCAGCGCGGTAAAAGAGACAGGGGCGGGTGGCTACACCTTC; CDR3aa: CSAVKETGAGGYTF
abundance: .; d_gene: .; j_gene: TRBJ1-6; v_gene: TRBV5-8; CDR3nt: TGTGCCAGCAGCTTGCAGGGTAATATCCATTCACCCCTCCACTTT; CDR3aa: CASSLQGNIHSPLHF
abundance: .; d_gene: .; j_gene: TRBJ2-1; v_gene: TRBV20-1; CDR3nt: TGCAGTGCTAGAGGATTAAATGAGCAGTTCTTC; CDR3aa: CSARGLNEQFF
abundance: few; d_gene: .; j_gene: TRBJ1-2; v_gene: TRBV27; CDR3nt: TGTGCCAGCAGGAGGATGACGGGTGATCTCTATGGCTACACCTTC; CDR3aa: CASRRMTGDLYGYTF
abundance: .; d_gene: .; j_gene: TRBJ1-2; v_gene: TRBV7-2; CDR3nt: TGTGCCAGCAGCTTAGGAGGACTGTACTATGGCTACACCTTC; CDR3aa: CASSLGGLYYGYTF
abundance: few; d_gene: TRBD1; j_gene: TRBJ2-7; v_gene: TRBV13; CDR3nt: TGTGCCAGCAGCTGGATGGACAGGGGCTACGAGCAGTACTTC; CDR3aa: CASSWMDRGYEQYF
abundance: .; d_gene: .; j_gene: TRBJ2-7; v_gene: TRBV5-1; CDR3nt: TGCGCCAGCAGCTCCACGTATCCGTACGAGCAGTACTTC; CDR3aa: CASSSTYPYEQYF
abundance: once; d_gene: TRBD1; j_gene: TRBJ1-2; v_gene: TRBV7-2; CDR3nt: TGTGCCAGCAGCTTACCGGGGACAGCCTACGGCTACACCTTC; CDR3aa: CASSLPGTAYGYTF
abundance: .; d_gene: .; j_gene: TRBJ2-2; v_gene: TRBV9; CDR3nt: TGTGCCAGCAGCGTCTTCGGGGAGCTGTTTTTT; CDR3aa: CASSVFGELFF
abundance: .; d_gene: .; j_gene: TRBJ1-2; v_gene: TRBV29-1; CDR3nt: TGCAGCGTTGAAGAGGCGGGCGGCTACACCTTC; CDR3aa: CSVEEAGGYTF
abundance: .; d_gene: .; j_gene: TRBJ1-1; v_gene: TRBV7-2; CDR3nt: TGTGCCAGCAGCTTCGGGGGGCAGAGCACTGAAGCTTTCTTT; CDR3aa: CASSFGGQSTEAFF
abundance: few; d_gene: .; j_gene: TRBJ2-7; v_gene: TRBV7-2; CDR3nt: TGTGCCAGCAGCTTAGGCCAGGGAGGTCTCTACGAGCAGTACTTC; CDR3aa: CASSLGQGGLYEQYF
abundance: .; d_gene: .; j_gene: TRBJ1-6; v_gene: TRBV5-8; CDR3nt: TGTGCCAGCAGCTTTCAGTCACCCCTCCACTTT; CDR3aa: CASSFQSPLHF
abundance: .; d_gene: .; j_gene: TRBJ1-1; v_gene: TRBV30; CDR3nt: TGTGCCTGGAGGGCTAACCGGGACCTCACTGAAGCTTTCTTT; CDR3aa: CAWRANRDLTEAFF
abundance: .; d_gene: TRBD2; j_gene: TRBJ2-5; v_gene: TRBV27; CDR3nt: TGTGCCAGCGGGATTACTAGCGGGGGGAGGGCCCAGTACTTC; CDR3aa: CASGITSGGRAQYF
abundance: .; d_gene: TRBD2; j_gene: TRBJ2-2; v_gene: TRBV5-1; CDR3nt: TGCGCCAGCAGCTATAGCGGGGGGGCCAACACCGGGGAGCTGTTTTTT; CDR3aa: CASSYSGGANTGELFF
abundance: .; d_gene: TRBD1; j_gene: TRBJ1-2; v_gene: TRBV6-5; CDR3nt: TGTGCCAGCAGTTACGACAGGGGCGAAGGGTACTATGGCTACACCTTC; CDR3aa: CASSYDRGEGYYGYTF
abundance: once; d_gene: TRBD1; j_gene: TRBJ2-7; v_gene: TRBV6-5; CDR3nt: TGTGCCAGCAGCGCCGGACAGGAAAGCTCCTACGAGCAGTACTTC; CDR3aa: CASSAGQESSYEQYF
abundance: .; d_gene: .; j_gene: TRBJ1-1; v_gene: TRBV7-2; CDR3nt: TGTGCCAGCAGCAAACAGGGCGGAACTGAAGCTTTCTTT; CDR3aa: CASSKQGGTEAFF
abundance: .; d_gene: .; j_gene: TRBJ2-7; v_gene: TRBV7-3; CDR3nt: TGTGCCAGCAGCTCAAGTAATCAATGGGGGGACACAGGGCACGAGCAGTACTTC; CDR3aa: CASSSSNQWGDTGHEQYF
abundance: .; d_gene: TRBD2; j_gene: TRBJ2-7; v_gene: TRBV10-3; CDR3nt: TGTGCCATCAGCCTAGCGGCCTACGAGCAGTACTTC; CDR3aa: CAISLAAYEQYF
abundance: large; d_gene: TRBD2; j_gene: TRBJ2-3; v_gene: TRBV5-1; CDR3nt: TGCGCCAGCAGCCTCCTGCCGCCCAGCGGGGGCCCCACAGATACGCAGTATTTT; CDR3aa: CASSLLPPSGGPTDTQYF
abundance: .; d_gene: .; j_gene: TRBJ2-7; v_gene: TRBV7-3; CDR3nt: TGTGCCAGCAGCCAAACGAATGTCCATCCAGTCCACGAGCAGTACTTC; CDR3aa: CASSQTNVHPVHEQYF
abundance: .; d_gene: .; j_gene: TRBJ1-5; v_gene: TRBV6-5; CDR3nt: TGTGCCAGCAGTTCGAGGTCTAGCAATCAGCCCCAGCATTTT; CDR3aa: CASSSRSSNQPQHF
abundance: .; d_gene: TRBD1; j_gene: TRBJ1-4; v_gene: TRBV30; CDR3nt: TGTGCCTGGAGTGGAAACAGGGGTGCGGGAAAACTGTTTTTT; CDR3aa: CAWSGNRGAGKLFF
abundance: .; d_gene: .; j_gene: TRBJ2-7; v_gene: TRBV30; CDR3nt: TGTGCCTGGAGTAGGGGTTCCCCCTACGAGCAGTACTTC; CDR3aa: CAWSRGSPYEQYF
abundance: .; d_gene: .; j_gene: TRBJ1-1; v_gene: TRBV7-3; CDR3nt: TGTGCCAGCAGCCCGAAGGAAACAGGGAGATGGAACACTGAAGCTTTCTTT; CDR3aa: CASSPKETGRWNTEAFF
abundance: .; d_gene: .; j_gene: TRBJ1-6; v_gene: TRBV29-1; CDR3nt: TGCAGCGTCAAGCCAGCGTTGGATTCACCCCTCCACTTT; CDR3aa: CSVKPALDSPLHF
abundance: .; d_gene: .; j_gene: TRBJ1-2; v_gene: TRBV28; CDR3nt: TGTGCCAGCAGTTCCAAGGGTTATGGCTACACCTTC; CDR3aa: CASSSKGYGYTF
abundance: medium-sized; d_gene: .; j_gene: TRBJ1-1; v_gene: TRBV19; CDR3nt: TGTGCCAGTAGCGAGGAATCCAAGGGCGGTGACACTGAAGCTTTCTTT; CDR3aa: CASSEESKGGDTEAFF
abundance: .; d_gene: .; j_gene: TRBJ1-2; v_gene: TRBV12-5; CDR3nt: TGTGCTAGTGCCATTCGACAGTATGATGGCTACACCTTC; CDR3aa: CASAIRQYDGYTF
abundance: .; d_gene: TRBD1; j_gene: TRBJ2-7; v_gene: TRBV11-1; CDR3nt: TGTGCCAGCAGCAGGGACAGGGGGTCGTTCTACGAGCAGTACTTC; CDR3aa: CASSRDRGSFYEQYF
abundance: .; d_gene: .; j_gene: TRBJ2-7; v_gene: TRBV4-3; CDR3nt: TGCGCCAGCAGCCAAGATGCATTCTCCGGCAGCTACGAGCAGTACTTC; CDR3aa: CASSQDAFSGSYEQYF
abundance: once; d_gene: TRBD1; j_gene: TRBJ1-1; v_gene: TRBV9; CDR3nt: TGTGCCAGCAGCCCCCTGGGACAGTCGAACACTGAAGCTTTCTTT; CDR3aa: CASSPLGQSNTEAFF
abundance: .; d_gene: TRBD2; j_gene: TRBJ2-5; v_gene: TRBV30; CDR3nt: TGTGCCTGGAGTGTACCCACTAGCGGGGGCCAAGAGACCCAGTACTTC; CDR3aa: CAWSVPTSGGQETQYF
abundance: .; d_gene: .; j_gene: TRBJ1-2; v_gene: TRBV4-1; CDR3nt: TGCGCCAGCAGCCAAGAATCGGCGTATGGCTACACCTTC; CDR3aa: CASSQESAYGYTF
abundance: .; d_gene: .; j_gene: TRBJ1-2; v_gene: TRBV6-5; CDR3nt: TGTGCCAGCAGTTACACGGCGGACTATGGCTACACCTTC; CDR3aa: CASSYTADYGYTF
abundance: .; d_gene: TRBD2; j_gene: TRBJ2-3; v_gene: TRBV9; CDR3nt: TGTGCCAGCAGCGTAGGAGGCGGGGGGGTAGGAGATACGCAGTATTTT; CDR3aa: CASSVGGGGVGDTQYF
abundance: once; d_gene: TRBD2; j_gene: TRBJ2-2; v_gene: TRBV9; CDR3nt: TGTGCCAGCAGCGTTTCACTAGCGGGGGGCGGGGAGCTGTTTTTT; CDR3aa: CASSVSLAGGGELFF
abundance: .; d_gene: .; j_gene: TRBJ1-2; v_gene: TRBV14; CDR3nt: TGTGCCAGCAGCCAAGGTTTCGTGGGAAAAGGCTACACCTTC; CDR3aa: CASSQGFVGKGYTF
abundance: .; d_gene: .; j_gene: TRBJ2-2; v_gene: TRBV29-1; CDR3nt: TGCAGCGTCGTGGGCAGGGACACCGGGGAGCTGTTTTTT; CDR3aa: CSVVGRDTGELFF
abundance: .; d_gene: .; j_gene: TRBJ2-4; v_gene: TRBV7-6; CDR3nt: TGTGCCAGCAGCTTAGCCCCTTTACGTGGGGGGCCACTAAAGAACATTCAGTACTTC; CDR3aa: CASSLAPLRGGPLKNIQYF
abundance: .; d_gene: .; j_gene: TRBJ2-5; v_gene: TRBV4-3; CDR3nt: TGCGCCAGCAGCCAAGAAGTTTACGGGACCCACCGGACGACCCAGTACTTC; CDR3aa: CASSQEVYGTHRTTQYF